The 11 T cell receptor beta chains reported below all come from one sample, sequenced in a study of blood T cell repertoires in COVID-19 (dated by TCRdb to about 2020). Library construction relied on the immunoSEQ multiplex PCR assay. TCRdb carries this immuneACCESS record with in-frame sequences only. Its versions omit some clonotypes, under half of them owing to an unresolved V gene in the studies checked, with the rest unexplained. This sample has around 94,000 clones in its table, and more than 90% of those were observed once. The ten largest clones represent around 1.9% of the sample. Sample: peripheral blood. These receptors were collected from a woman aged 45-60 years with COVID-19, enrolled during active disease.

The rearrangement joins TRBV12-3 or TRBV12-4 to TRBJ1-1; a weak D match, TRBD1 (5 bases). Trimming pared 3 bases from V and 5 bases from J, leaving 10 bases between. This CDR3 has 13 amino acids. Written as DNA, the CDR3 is TGTGCCAGCAGTTTGGGACGGGGGACTGAAGCTTTCTTT. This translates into CASSLGRGTEAFF.

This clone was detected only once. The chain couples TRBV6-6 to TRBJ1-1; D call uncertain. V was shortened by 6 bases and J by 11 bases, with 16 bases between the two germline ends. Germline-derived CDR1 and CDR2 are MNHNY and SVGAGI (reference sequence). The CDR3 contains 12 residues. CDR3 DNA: TGTGCCAGCAGCCGAATGGGTGGAGACGCTTTCTTT. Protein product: CASSRMGGDAFF.

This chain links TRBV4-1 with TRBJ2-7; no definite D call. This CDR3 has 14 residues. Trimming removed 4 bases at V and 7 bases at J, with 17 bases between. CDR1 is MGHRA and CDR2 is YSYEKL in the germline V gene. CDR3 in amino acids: CASSLVGGSGEQYV. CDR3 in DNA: TGCGCCAGCAGCCTTGTTGGTGGATCGGGTGAGCAGTACGTC.

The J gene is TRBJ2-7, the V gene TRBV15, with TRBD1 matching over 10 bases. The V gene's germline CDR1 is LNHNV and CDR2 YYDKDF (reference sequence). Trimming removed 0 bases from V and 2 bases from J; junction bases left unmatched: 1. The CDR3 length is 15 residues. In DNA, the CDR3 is TGTGCCACCAGCAGAGATGGGACAGGGGCCTACGAGCAGTACTTC. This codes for CATSRDGTGAYEQYF.

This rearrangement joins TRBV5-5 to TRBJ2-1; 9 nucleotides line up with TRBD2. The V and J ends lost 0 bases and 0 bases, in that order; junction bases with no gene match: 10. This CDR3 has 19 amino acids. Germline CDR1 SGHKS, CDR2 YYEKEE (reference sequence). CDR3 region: CASSLVASGVLPSYNEQFF. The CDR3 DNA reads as TGTGCCAGCAGCTTGGTTGCTAGCGGGGTTCTCCCCTCCTACAATGAGCAGTTCTTC.

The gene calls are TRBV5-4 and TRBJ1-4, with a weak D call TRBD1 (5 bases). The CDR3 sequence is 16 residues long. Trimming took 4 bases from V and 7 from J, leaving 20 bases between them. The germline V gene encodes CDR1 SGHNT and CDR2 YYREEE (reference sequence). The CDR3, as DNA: TGTGCCAGCAGCCAAGGGTTACAGGTCGATTCTGAAAAACTGTTTTTT. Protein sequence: CASSQGLQVDSEKLFF.

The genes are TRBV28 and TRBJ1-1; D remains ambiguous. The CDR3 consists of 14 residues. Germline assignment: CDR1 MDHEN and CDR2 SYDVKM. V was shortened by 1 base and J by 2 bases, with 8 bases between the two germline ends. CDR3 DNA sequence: TGTGCCAGCAGTTTATCCGGGTTAAACACTGAAGCTTTCTTT. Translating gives CASSLSGLNTEAFF. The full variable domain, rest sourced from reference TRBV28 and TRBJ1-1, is DVKVTQSSRYLVKRTGEKVFLECVQDMDHENMFWYRQDPGLGLRLIYFSYDVKMKEKGDIPEGYSVSREKKERFSLILESASTNQTSMYLCASSLSGLNTEAFFGQGTRLTVV.

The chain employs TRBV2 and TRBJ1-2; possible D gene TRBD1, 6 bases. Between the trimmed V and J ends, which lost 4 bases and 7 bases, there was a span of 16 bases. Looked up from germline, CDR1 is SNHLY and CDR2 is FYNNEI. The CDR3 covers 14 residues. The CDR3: CASSAEQGRGGYTF. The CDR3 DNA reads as TGTGCCAGCAGTGCTGAACAGGGAAGGGGTGGCTACACCTTC.

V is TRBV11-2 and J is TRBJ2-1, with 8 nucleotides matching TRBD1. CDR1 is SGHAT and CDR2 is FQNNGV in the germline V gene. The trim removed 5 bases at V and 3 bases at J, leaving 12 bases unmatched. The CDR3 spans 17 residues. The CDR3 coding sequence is TGTGCCAGCAGCCCCGGCCGGGGCAGGGGGCACTACAATGAGCAGTTCTTC. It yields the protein CASSPGRGRGHYNEQFF.

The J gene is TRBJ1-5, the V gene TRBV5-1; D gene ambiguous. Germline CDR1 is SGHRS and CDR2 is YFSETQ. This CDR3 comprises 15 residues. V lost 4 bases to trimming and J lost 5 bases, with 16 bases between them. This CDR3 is CASSPGLTADQPQHF. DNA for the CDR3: TGCGCCAGCAGCCCTGGCCTCACAGCCGATCAGCCCCAGCATTTT.

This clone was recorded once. The CDR3 sequence: CASSVGDRPYGYTF. CDR3 in DNA: TGTGCCAGCAGCGTAGGGGACAGGCCATATGGCTACACCTTC. This chain joins TRBV9 and TRBJ1-2; TRBD1 matches at 8 bases. CDR1 SGDLS and CDR2 YYNGEE come from the germline V gene. The CDR3 is 14 residues long. The J segment lost 5 bases and the V segment lost 0 bases, leaving 3 bases of the junction unmatched.